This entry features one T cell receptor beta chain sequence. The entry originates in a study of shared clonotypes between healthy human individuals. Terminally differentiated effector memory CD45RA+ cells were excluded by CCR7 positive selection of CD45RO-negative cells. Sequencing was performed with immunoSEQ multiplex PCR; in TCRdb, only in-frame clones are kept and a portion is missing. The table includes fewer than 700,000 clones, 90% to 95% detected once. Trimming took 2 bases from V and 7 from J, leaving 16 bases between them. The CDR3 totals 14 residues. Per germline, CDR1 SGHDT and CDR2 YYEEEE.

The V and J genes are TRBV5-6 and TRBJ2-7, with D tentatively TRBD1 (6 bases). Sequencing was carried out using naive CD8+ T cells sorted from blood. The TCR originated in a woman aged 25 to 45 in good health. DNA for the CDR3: TGTGCCAGCAGCTTTCCGGGTACCACAGGGGAGCAGTACTTC. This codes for CASSFPGTTGEQYF. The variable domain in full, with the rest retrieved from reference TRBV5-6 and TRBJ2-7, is DAGVTQSPTHLIKTRGQQVTLRCSPKSGHDTVSWYQQALGQGPQFIFQYYEEEERQRGNFPDRFSGHQFPNYSSELNVNALLLGDSALYLCASSFPGTTGEQYFGPGTRLTVT.